Given below is one T cell receptor (beta chain) in context. Its antigen is unidentified. Assay: immunoSEQ multiplex PCR; the TCRdb copy retains only in-frame clones and omits some. This table has roughly 12,000 clones, roughly 85% appearing once. The CDR3 covers 17 residues. The data belong to a study of PD-1 blockade in classical Hodgkin lymphoma. Stated time point: cycle 4 day 1 (C4D1), after more than five weeks of nivolumab. There was relapse after autologous stem cell transplantation in every patient, and there was variation in brentuximab vedotin exposure. Thawed PBMCs underwent magnetic negative selection to obtain purified CD8+ T cells. Reported best responses ranged across complete response, partial response or progressive disease. Points from the study as a whole: Those patients who began receiving nivolumab less than 1 year after ASCT had lower diversity, and they were excluded. Complete responders' diversity at baseline resembled that of newly diagnosed patients. What caused the repertoire differences, perhaps disease activity or prior therapy, remains undefined.

This sample comprised CD8+ T cells from blood, obtained before the fourth cycle of nivolumab. The chain couples TRBV21-1 to TRBJ1-1; whether TRBD1, the table's D call, matches the DNA was not checked. TRBV21-1 is an annotated pseudogene. This TCR was sampled from a human donor with classical Hodgkin lymphoma. The donor label of this sample is uncertain. The CDR3 here is CASNTVRVPGRDTEAFF. CDR3 bases: TGTGCCAGCAATACAGTCAGGGTACCAGGTCGGGACACTGAAGCTTTCTTT.